This T cell receptor (beta chain) was sequenced in a study of blood T cell repertoires in COVID-19. Background on the study: Whether acute or convalescent, the COVID-19 samples came from the United States, Italy and Spain. PBMCs, B-cell-depleted T cells, or T cells were the source of the cDNA or gDNA that made up the material.

In the source study's methods: Scientists estimated how many nucleated cells there were by amplifying reference gene primers. Using immunoSEQ multiplex PCR, the repertoire was profiled, and TCRdb retains in-frame clones only, with some absent. V and J calls and clone size are those listed in that table; D and trimming were worked out from the DNA. The sample has 180,000 or so clones, about 80% seen once. Trimming stripped 5 bases from V and 1 base from J, with 12 bases between. Germline loops: CDR1 LNHNV, CDR2 YYDKDF (reference sequence). This CDR3 contains 15 residues. The specimen was peripheral blood. The chain has TRBV15 and TRBJ1-5, with D possibly being TRBD1 (6 bases). The clonotype was recovered from a human donor with acute or convalescent COVID-19. The donor label of this sample is uncertain. CDR3 nucleotides: TGTGCCACCAGCGCCTGGACAGCCAGCAATCAGCCCCAGCATTTT. Its translation is CATSAWTASNQPQHF.